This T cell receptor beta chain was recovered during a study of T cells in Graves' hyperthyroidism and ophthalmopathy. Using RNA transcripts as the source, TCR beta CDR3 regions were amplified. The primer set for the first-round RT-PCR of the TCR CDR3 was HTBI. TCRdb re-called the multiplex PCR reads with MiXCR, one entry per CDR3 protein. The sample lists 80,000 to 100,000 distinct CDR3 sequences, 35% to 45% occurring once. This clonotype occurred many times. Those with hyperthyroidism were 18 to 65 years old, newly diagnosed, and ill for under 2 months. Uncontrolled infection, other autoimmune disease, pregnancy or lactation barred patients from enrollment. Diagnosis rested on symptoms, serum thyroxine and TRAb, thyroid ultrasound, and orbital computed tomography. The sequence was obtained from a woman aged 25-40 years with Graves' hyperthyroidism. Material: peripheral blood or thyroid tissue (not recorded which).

This CDR3 reads CASSLTFGGTGELFF. The CDR3 coding sequence is TGTGCCAGCAGTCTAACCTTCGGGGGCACCGGGGAGCTGTTTTTT. V is TRBV28 and J is TRBJ2-2; possibly TRBD2 for D (6 bases). The CDR3 has 15 amino acids. Germline V CDR1 and CDR2: MDHEN, SYDVKM. V was cut by 5 bases and J by 4 bases, with 14 bases left in between.